These 24 T cell receptor beta chains share one sample of origin, sequenced in a study of blood T cells in healthy people across ages. A second roughly 6 to 11 cycle PCR used barcoded and J-beta primers. TCRdb used MiXCR to reprocess the 5' RACE reads, holding one entry per CDR3 protein. The sample has approximately 900,000 distinct CDR3 sequences; about 48% are singletons. The sequencing input was blood. The receptors originated from a man aged 25-40 years in good health.

This clonotype came up a few times. The rearrangement joins TRBV20-1 to TRBJ1-5; 10 positions agree with TRBD1. CDR1 DFQATT and CDR2 SNEGSKA come from the germline V gene (reference sequence). The CDR3 covers 18 residues. J gave up 4 bases and V 3 bases, and 15 bases lay outside the gene matches. The CDR3 coding sequence is TGCAGTGCTAGTAGCTTCCGGGACAGGGGCACGGGAAATCAGCCCCAGCATTTT. Translated, it gives CSASSFRDRGTGNQPQHF.

The chain uses TRBV3-1 and TRBJ1-2; D remains unclear. Trimming pared 3 bases from V and 4 bases from J, leaving 15 bases between. The CDR3 has 15 amino acids. Germline loops: CDR1 LGHDT, CDR2 YNNKEL (reference sequence). CDR3 residues: CASSHMNWGAYGYTF. DNA for the CDR3: TGTGCCAGCAGCCATATGAACTGGGGAGCCTATGGCTACACCTTC.

The J gene is TRBJ2-5, the V gene TRBV3-1, with D uncertain. From germline, CDR1 is LGHDT and CDR2 YNNKEL (reference sequence). The V gene lost 2 bases and the J gene lost 3 bases, with 7 bases spanning the gap. The CDR3 contains 13 residues. CDR3 loop: CASSQNLKETQYF. Written as DNA, the CDR3 is TGTGCCAGCAGCCAAAACCTTAAAGAGACCCAGTACTTC.

This clonotype occurred a few times. DNA of the CDR3: TGCAGTGCTCCTTCGACAGGGGGTTACACCTTC. This translates into CSAPSTGGYTF. The chain is built from TRBV20-1 and TRBJ1-2, with 9 bases identical to TRBD1. Unmatched junction bases numbered 6, after V lost 5 bases and J lost 11 bases. Germline V gene lookup returns CDR1 DFQATT and CDR2 SNEGSKA (reference sequence). The CDR3 length is 11 residues.

The chain carries TRBV4-1 and TRBJ1-1; D is unresolved. Germline CDR1 and CDR2: MGHRA and YSYEKL. The CDR3 is 15 amino acids. Trimming took 0 bases from V and 3 from J, leaving 11 bases between them. In DNA, the CDR3 is TGCGCCAGCAGCCAAGAACCATCCTTGTACACTGAAGCTTTCTTT. Translating gives CASSQEPSLYTEAFF.

This chain links TRBV4-3 with TRBJ2-7, with TRBD1 identical over 7 bases. V shed 3 bases, J shed 2 bases, and the junction held 7 bases outside the gene matches. The CDR3 runs 15 residues. CDR1 and CDR2 from the germline V gene are LGHNA and YSLEER. The CDR3 protein is CASSQSSGTAYEQYF. CDR3 nucleotides: TGCGCCAGCAGCCAGTCCTCCGGGACAGCCTACGAGCAGTACTTC.

The genes are TRBV4-3 and TRBJ2-7; TRBD2 is a possible D gene (5 bases). The V gene lost 4 bases and the J gene lost 6 bases, with 16 bases spanning the gap. There are 14 residues in the CDR3. From germline, CDR1 is LGHNA and CDR2 YSLEER. DNA for the CDR3: TGCGCCAGCAGCCCGAGGTGGGAGTTGGGCGAGCAGTACTTC. Its translation is CASSPRWELGEQYF.

The chain links TRBV7-2 to TRBJ1-6; no reliable D call. CDR3 size: 15 residues. Deletions cut 0 bases from V and 7 bases from J, with 10 bases between. Germline V CDR1 and CDR2: SGHTA, FQGNSA. CDR3 sequence reads: CASSLAWTENSPLHF. The CDR3 nucleotides are TGTGCCAGCAGCTTAGCGTGGACGGAAAATTCACCCCTCCACTTT.

This clonotype was recorded many times. The V call is TRBV6-5, the J call TRBJ2-5; unclear D gene. The V gene lost 7 bases and the J gene lost 4 bases, with 16 bases spanning the gap. CDR3 length: 14 residues. In germline, CDR1 is MNHEY, CDR2 SVGAGI. CDR3 in amino acids: CASTPQALPETQYF. CDR3 bases: TGTGCCAGCACCCCCCAGGCTCTTCCAGAGACCCAGTACTTC.

The chain carries TRBV4-1 and TRBJ2-2; D assignment may be TRBD1 or TRBD2 (5 bases each). Germline values: CDR1 MGHRA, CDR2 YSYEKL. Trimming stripped 1 base from V and 0 bases from J, with 9 bases between. The CDR3 is 16 residues long. Written as DNA, the CDR3 is TGCGCCAGCAGCCAAGTACGGGGCGCGAACACCGGGGAGCTGTTTTTT. Its protein product is CASSQVRGANTGELFF.

The sample holds a few counts of this clonotype. V is TRBV18 and J is TRBJ1-5, with D possibly TRBD1 on 6 matching bases. The CDR3 has 13 amino acids. The germline gives CDR1 KGHSH, CDR2 LQKENI. Trimming took off 6 bases at V and 8 bases at J, with 14 bases between the two ends. The CDR3 coding sequence is TGTGCCAGCTCTCCGACAGGTGAGGAGCCCCAGCATTTT. It encodes CASSPTGEEPQHF.

This chain joins TRBV5-1 and TRBJ1-3; D not certain. Germline V gene sequence: CDR1 SGHRS, CDR2 YFSETQ. The CDR3 spans 16 residues. The V gene lost 4 bases and the J gene lost 0 bases, with 14 bases spanning the gap. CDR3 residues: CASSPYAIGSGNTIYF. Here the CDR3 DNA reads TGCGCCAGCAGCCCATACGCGATCGGCTCTGGAAACACCATATATTTT.

V gene TRBV6-5 combines with J gene TRBJ1-4; D call uncertain. The CDR3 is 11 amino acids. Trimming pared 5 bases from V and 8 bases from J, leaving 6 bases between. Germline CDR1 is MNHEY and CDR2 is SVGAGI. The DNA for the CDR3 is TGTGCCAGCAGTACCGGGGAAAAACTGTTTTTT. Translating it yields CASSTGEKLFF.

The rearrangement links TRBV6-1 to TRBJ2-7, with D maybe TRBD1 (5 bases). V lost 1 base, J lost 7 bases, and 17 bases lay in between. The CDR3 has 15 residues. Looked up from germline, CDR1 is MNHNS and CDR2 is SASEGT. The CDR3: CASSEGTRSYNEQYF. The CDR3 bases are TGTGCCAGCAGTGAAGGGACACGCTCCTACAATGAGCAGTACTTC.

The chain combines TRBV12-3 or TRBV12-4 with TRBJ2-1; no definite D call. Trimming took 5 bases from V and 2 from J, leaving 10 bases between them. CDR3 length equals 14 residues. CDR3 DNA sequence: TGTGCCAGCAGTGTAGATAAGCCCTACAATGAGCAGTTCTTC. Translation: CASSVDKPYNEQFF.

V and J are TRBV28 and TRBJ2-3; 9 positions match TRBD2. Germline assignment: CDR1 MDHEN and CDR2 SYDVKM. J lost 3 bases, V lost 2 bases, and 6 bases had no gene match. CDR3 length: 16 residues. In DNA, the CDR3 is TGTGCCAGCAGTTTAGGGGCGGGGGGGCAAACAGATACGCAGTATTTT. It encodes CASSLGAGGQTDTQYF. The full variable domain, in which reference TRBV28 and TRBJ2-3 provide the parts outside the CDR3, is DVKVTQSSRYLVKRTGEKVFLECVQDMDHENMFWYRQDPGLGLRLIYFSYDVKMKEKGDIPEGYSVSREKKERFSLILESASTNQTSMYLCASSLGAGGQTDTQYFGPGTRLTVL.

The J gene is TRBJ2-1, the V gene TRBV29-1; 10 nucleotides match TRBD2. The CDR3 is 12 residues long. The V segment lost 4 bases and the J segment 13 bases; nucleotides outside the gene matches: 7. Germline values: CDR1 SQVTM, CDR2 ANQGSEA. Written as DNA, the CDR3 is TGCAGCGTTGCTAGCGGGAGAGAGACCCAGTTCTTC. Encoded protein: CSVASGRETQFF.

This clonotype has only one observation. The junction differs from germline at one of its ends, possibly a read error. The chain joins TRBV4-2 to TRBJ2-5; D remains unclear. The CDR3 sequence is 14 residues long. Germline-derived CDR1 and CDR2 are LGHNA and YNFKEQ. The CDR3 DNA reads TGTGCTAGCAGCCAAGAACTGGTAATAGAGACCCAGTACTTC. It translates to CASSQELVIETQYF.

This clonotype has only one observation. The chain carries TRBV28 and TRBJ2-3; weak D call: TRBD1 (5 bases). The CDR3 covers 12 residues. Trimming took off 3 bases at V and 8 bases at J, with 9 bases between the two ends. Per the germline V gene, CDR1 is MDHEN and CDR2 is SYDVKM. The CDR3 protein is CASSFRASTQYF. The CDR3 DNA follows: TGTGCCAGCAGTTTCAGGGCATCTACGCAGTATTTT.

Many counts were recorded for this clonotype. The chain joins TRBV12-3 or TRBV12-4 to TRBJ1-2; D is possibly TRBD1 (5 bases). The CDR3 spans 14 residues. Trimming stripped 0 bases from V and 8 bases from J, with 13 bases between. The CDR3, as DNA: TGTGCCAGCAGTTTAGCGGGGCTGCAGGACGGCTACACCTTC. Translating it yields CASSLAGLQDGYTF.

This clonotype was seen repeatedly, ten times or more. The chain has TRBV7-2 and TRBJ2-1, with TRBD2 matching over 11 bases. Germline V lookup: CDR1 SGHTA, CDR2 FQGNSA. There are 17 residues in the CDR3. Trimming removed 5 bases from V and 3 bases from J; junction bases left unmatched: 9. The CDR3 loop reads CASSAHAGTSGYNEQFF. CDR3 bases: TGTGCCAGCAGCGCTCACGCTGGGACTAGCGGCTACAATGAGCAGTTCTTC.

The chain uses TRBV7-8 and TRBJ2-1; no reliable D call. Germline assignment: CDR1 SGHVS and CDR2 FQNEAQ. The CDR3 contains 14 residues. The germline V and J ends were trimmed by 1 base and 12 bases, with 16 bases remaining between them. DNA of the CDR3: TGTGCCAGCAGCTTAGAACCAAGTGGATGGTGGCAGTTCTTC. Encoded protein: CASSLEPSGWWQFF.

This chain links TRBV12-3 or TRBV12-4 with TRBJ1-2; 9 bases agree with TRBD1. The CDR3 spans 15 residues. V shed 5 bases, J shed 2 bases, and the junction held 6 bases outside the gene matches. The CDR3 DNA follows: TGTGCCAGCAGTACGACAGGGGGACTAAACTATGGCTACACCTTC. This encodes CASSTTGGLNYGYTF.

The CDR3 loop reads CAISVSGTSSSYEQYF. Written as DNA, the CDR3 is TGTGCCATCAGTGTATCCGGGACATCGAGCTCCTACGAGCAGTACTTC. The chain joins TRBV10-3 to TRBJ2-7, with TRBD1 as a possible D gene (6 bases). Per germline, CDR1 ENHRY and CDR2 SYGVKD. Trimming cost V 4 bases and J 0 bases, with 16 bases left between them. This CDR3 has 16 amino acids.